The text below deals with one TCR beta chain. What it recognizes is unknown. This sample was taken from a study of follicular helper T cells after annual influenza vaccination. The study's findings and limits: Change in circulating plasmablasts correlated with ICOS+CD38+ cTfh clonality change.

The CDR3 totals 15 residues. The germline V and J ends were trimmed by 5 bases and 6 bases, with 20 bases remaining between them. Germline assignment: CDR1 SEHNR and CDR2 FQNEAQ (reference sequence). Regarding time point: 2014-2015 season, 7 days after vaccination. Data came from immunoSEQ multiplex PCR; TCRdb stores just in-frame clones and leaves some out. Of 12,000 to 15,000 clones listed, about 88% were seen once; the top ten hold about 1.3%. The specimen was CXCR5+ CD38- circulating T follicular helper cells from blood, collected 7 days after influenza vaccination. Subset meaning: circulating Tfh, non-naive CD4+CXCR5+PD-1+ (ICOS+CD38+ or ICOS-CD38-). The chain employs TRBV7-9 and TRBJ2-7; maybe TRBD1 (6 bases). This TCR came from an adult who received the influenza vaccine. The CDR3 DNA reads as TGTGCCAGCAGCACCACAGGGTTTGAGGGCAGCGAGCAGTACTTC. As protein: CASSTTGFEGSEQYF.